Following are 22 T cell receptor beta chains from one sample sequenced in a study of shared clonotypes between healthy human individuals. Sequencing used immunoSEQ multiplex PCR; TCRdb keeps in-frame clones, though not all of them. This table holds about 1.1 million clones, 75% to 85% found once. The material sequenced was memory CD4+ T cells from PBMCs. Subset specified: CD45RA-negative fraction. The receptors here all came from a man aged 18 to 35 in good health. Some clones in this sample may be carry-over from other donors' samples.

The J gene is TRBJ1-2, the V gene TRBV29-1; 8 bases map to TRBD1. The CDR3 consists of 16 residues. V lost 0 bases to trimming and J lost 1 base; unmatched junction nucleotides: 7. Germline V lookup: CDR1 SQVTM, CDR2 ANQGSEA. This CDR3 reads CSVEDRGQGLNYGYTF. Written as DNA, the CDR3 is TGCAGCGTTGAAGATCGAGGACAGGGACTTAACTATGGCTACACCTTC.

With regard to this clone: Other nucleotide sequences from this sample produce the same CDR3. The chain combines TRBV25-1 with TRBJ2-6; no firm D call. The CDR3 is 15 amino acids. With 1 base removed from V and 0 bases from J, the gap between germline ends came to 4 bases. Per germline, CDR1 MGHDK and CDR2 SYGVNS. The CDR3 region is CASSESGSGANVLTF. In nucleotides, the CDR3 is TGTGCCAGCAGTGAATCCGGCTCTGGGGCCAACGTCCTGACTTTC.

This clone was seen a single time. DNA for the CDR3: TGTGCCAGCAGTCCAGGGGGGGCCATCGGGGAGCTGTTTTTT. Amino acids: CASSPGGAIGELFF. The chain is built from TRBV28 and TRBJ2-2, with D perhaps assigned TRBD1 or TRBD2 (7 bases each). The CDR3 is 14 residues long. V lost 5 bases and J lost 7, with 14 bases in between. Germline lookup yields CDR1 MDHEN and CDR2 SYDVKM.

The chain's CDR3 is CAWSVPDGYEQYF. Here the CDR3 DNA reads TGTGCCTGGAGTGTACCAGACGGCTACGAGCAGTACTTC. The J gene is TRBJ2-7, the V gene TRBV30; no clear D gene. Trimming removed 0 bases at V and 3 bases at J, with 9 bases between. Per the germline V gene, CDR1 is GTSNPN and CDR2 is SVGIG (reference sequence). This CDR3 has 13 residues.

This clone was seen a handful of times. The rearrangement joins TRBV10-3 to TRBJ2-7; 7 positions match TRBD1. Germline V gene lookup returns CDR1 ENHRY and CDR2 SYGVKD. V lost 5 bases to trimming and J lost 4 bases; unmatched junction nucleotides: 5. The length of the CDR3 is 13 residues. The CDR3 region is CAISRDRSYEQYF. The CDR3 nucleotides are TGTGCCATCAGTAGGGACAGATCATACGAGCAGTACTTC.

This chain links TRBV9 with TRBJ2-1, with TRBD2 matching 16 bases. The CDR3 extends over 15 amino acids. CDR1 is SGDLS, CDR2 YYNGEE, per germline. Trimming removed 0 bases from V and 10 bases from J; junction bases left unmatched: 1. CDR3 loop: CASSVGGLAGGEQFF. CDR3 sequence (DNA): TGTGCCAGCAGCGTAGGGGGACTAGCGGGAGGGGAGCAGTTCTTC.

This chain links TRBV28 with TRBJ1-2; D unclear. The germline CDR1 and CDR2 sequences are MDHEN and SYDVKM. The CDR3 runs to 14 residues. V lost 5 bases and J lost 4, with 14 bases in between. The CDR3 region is CASSAVGILYGYTF. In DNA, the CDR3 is TGTGCCAGCAGTGCCGTAGGGATCCTCTATGGCTACACCTTC.

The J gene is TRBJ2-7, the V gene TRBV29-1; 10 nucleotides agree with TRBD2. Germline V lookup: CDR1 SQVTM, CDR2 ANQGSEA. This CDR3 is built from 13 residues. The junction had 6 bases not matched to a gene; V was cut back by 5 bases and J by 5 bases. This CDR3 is CSVNNGLADEQYF. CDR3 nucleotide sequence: TGCAGCGTTAATAACGGACTAGCGGACGAGCAGTACTTC.

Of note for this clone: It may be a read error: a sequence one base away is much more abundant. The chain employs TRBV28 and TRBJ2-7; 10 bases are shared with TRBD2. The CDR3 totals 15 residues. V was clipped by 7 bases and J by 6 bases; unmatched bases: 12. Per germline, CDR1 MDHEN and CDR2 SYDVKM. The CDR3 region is CASTGASGSSREQYF. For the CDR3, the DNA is TGTGCCAGCACCGGGGCTAGCGGGAGTTCGCGCGAGCAGTACTTC.

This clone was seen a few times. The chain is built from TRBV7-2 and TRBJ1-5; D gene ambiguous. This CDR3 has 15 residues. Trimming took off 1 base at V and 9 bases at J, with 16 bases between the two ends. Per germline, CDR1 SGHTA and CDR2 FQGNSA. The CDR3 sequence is CASSLDSSGLRPQHF. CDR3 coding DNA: TGTGCCAGCAGCTTAGACTCCTCGGGCCTTCGGCCCCAGCATTTT.

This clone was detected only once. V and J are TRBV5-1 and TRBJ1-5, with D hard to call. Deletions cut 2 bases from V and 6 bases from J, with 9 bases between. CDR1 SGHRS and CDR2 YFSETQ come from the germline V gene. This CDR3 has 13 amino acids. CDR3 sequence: CASSFDVGQPQHF. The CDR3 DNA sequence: TGCGCCAGCAGCTTTGACGTGGGTCAGCCCCAGCATTTT.

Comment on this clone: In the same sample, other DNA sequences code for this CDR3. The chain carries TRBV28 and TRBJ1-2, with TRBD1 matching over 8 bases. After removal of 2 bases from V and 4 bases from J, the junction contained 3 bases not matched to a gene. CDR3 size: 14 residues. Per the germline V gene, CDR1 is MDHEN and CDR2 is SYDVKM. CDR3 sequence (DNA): TGTGCCAGCAGTTTAGGACAGGGTGTCTATGGCTACACCTTC. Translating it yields CASSLGQGVYGYTF.

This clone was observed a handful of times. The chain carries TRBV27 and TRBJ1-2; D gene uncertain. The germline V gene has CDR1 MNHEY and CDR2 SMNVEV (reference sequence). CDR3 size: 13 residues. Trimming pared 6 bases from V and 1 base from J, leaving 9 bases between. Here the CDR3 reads CASSRNLNYGYTF. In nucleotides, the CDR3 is TGTGCCAGCAGCCGTAATCTTAACTATGGCTACACCTTC.

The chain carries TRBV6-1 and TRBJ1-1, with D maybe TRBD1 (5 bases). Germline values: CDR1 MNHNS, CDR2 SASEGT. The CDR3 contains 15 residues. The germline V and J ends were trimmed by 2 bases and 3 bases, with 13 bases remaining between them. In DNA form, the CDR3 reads TGTGCCAGCAGTGAACATCCGGGACGGGACACTGAAGCTTTCTTT. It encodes CASSEHPGRDTEAFF.

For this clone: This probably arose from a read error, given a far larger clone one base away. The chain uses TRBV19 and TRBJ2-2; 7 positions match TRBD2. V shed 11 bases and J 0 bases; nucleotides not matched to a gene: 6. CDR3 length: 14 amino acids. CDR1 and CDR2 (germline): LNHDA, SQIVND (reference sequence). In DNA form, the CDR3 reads TGTGCCCCTCGGGACTATGCGAACACCGGGGAGCTGTTTTTT. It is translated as CAPRDYANTGELFF.

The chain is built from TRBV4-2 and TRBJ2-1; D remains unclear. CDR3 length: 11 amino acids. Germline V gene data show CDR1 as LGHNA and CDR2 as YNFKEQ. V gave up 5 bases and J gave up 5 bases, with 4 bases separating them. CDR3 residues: CASSYHNEQFF. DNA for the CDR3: TGTGCCAGCAGCTACCACAATGAGCAGTTCTTC.

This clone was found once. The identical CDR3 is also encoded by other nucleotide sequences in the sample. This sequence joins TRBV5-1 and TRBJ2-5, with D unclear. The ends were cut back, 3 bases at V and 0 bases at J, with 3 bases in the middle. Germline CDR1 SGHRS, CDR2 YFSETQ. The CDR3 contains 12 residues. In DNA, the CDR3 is TGCGCCAGCAGCTCCAACCAAGAGACCCAGTACTTC. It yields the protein CASSSNQETQYF.

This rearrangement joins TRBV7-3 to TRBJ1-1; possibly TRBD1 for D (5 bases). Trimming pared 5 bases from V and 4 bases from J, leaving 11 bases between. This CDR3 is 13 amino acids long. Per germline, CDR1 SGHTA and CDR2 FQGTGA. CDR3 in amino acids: CASSQKRGTEAFF. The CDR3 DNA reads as TGTGCCAGCAGCCAGAAGAGGGGCACTGAAGCTTTCTTT. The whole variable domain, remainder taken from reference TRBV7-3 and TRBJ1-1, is GAGVSQTPSNKVTEKGKYVELRCDPISGHTALYWYRQSLGQGPEFLIYFQGTGAADDSGLPNDRFFAVRPEGSVSTLKIQRTERGDSAVYLCASSQKRGTEAFFGQGTRLTVV.

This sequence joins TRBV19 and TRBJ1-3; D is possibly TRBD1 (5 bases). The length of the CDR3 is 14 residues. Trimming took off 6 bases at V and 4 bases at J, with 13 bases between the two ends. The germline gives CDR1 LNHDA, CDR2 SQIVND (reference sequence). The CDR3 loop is CASRPQGRGNTIYF. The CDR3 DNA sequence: TGTGCCAGTAGACCTCAGGGACGAGGAAACACCATATATTTT.

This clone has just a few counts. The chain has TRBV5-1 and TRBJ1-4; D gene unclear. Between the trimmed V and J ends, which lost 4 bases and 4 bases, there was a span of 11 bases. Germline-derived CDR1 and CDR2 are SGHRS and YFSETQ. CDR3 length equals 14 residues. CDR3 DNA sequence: TGCGCCAGCAGCCGTCAGCGGGATAATGAAAAACTGTTTTTT. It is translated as CASSRQRDNEKLFF. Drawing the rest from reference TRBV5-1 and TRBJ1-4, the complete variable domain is KAGVTQTPRYLIKTRGQQVTLSCSPISGHRSVSWYQQTPGQGLQFLFEYFSETQRNKGNFPGRFSGRQFSNSRSEMNVSTLELGDSALYLCASSRQRDNEKLFFGSGTQLSVL.

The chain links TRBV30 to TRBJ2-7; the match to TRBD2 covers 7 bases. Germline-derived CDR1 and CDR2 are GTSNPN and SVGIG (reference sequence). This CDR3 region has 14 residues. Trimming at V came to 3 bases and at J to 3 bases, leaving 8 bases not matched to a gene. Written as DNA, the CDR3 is TGTGCCTGGAGGTTGGGCGGGGGTTTCTACGAGCAGTACTTC. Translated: CAWRLGGGFYEQYF.

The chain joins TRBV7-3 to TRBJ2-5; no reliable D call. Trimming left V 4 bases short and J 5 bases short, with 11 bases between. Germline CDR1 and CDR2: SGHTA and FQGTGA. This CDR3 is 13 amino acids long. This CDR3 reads CASSSLMGETQYF. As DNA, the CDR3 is TGTGCCAGCAGCTCCCTCATGGGGGAGACCCAGTACTTC.